This T cell receptor (beta chain) stems from a study of blood T cell repertoires in COVID-19. Background on the study: Acute and convalescent COVID-19 samples came from the United States, Italy and Spain. PBMCs, B-cell-depleted T cells, or T cells were the source of the cDNA or gDNA that made up the material.

This CDR3 is 16 amino acids long. The germline V gene encodes CDR1 SGHRS and CDR2 YFSETQ. The J segment lost 7 bases and the V segment lost 0 bases, leaving 9 bases of the junction unmatched. Per the authors' pipeline: Scientists estimated how many nucleated cells there were by amplifying reference gene primers. The repertoire was sequenced with immunoSEQ multiplex PCR; TCRdb's copy has only in-frame clones and lacks some. V and J calls and clone size come straight from that table; D and trimming were deduced from the DNA. The profile covers some 88,000 clones, with 85% appearing a single time and approximately 14% taken by the ten largest.

The rearrangement uses TRBV5-1 and TRBJ2-3; TRBD2 matches 9 bases. The sequenced sample consisted of peripheral blood. This TCR was sampled from a woman in her 70s with acute or convalescent COVID-19. The CDR3 reads CASSLALSGGRYTQYF. The DNA of the CDR3 is TGCGCCAGCAGCTTGGCCTTGAGCGGGGGGAGGTATACGCAGTATTTT.